The source of this T cell receptor (beta chain) is a study of cytomegalovirus exposure and HLA in healthy donors. Regarding the study as a whole: In vitro confirmation showed a few CMV-associated chains to be CMV antigen specific. Cytomegalovirus association was listed for under 200 TCR beta chains. According to a later analysis, TCR clusters from the first cohort tended to co-occur in the 120 or so validation repertoires.

The germline gives CDR1 SGHTS, CDR2 YDEGEE. V was pared by 5 bases and J by 5 bases, with 11 bases between. This CDR3 has 12 amino acids. In the case of this clone: Its specificity is not known.

Repertoires were generated with immunoSEQ multiplex PCR, while TCRdb's copy carries only in-frame clones and drops some. Among 55,000 to 70,000 clones listed, roughly nine tenths were seen once. The donors were members of the validation cohort comprising approximately 110 subjects, separate from the approximately 630-subject first cohort. Sequencing was carried out using PBMCs. The sequence was obtained from a man aged 18 to 30 in good health and CMV-seronegative. V gene TRBV5-8 combines with J gene TRBJ2-7, with D perhaps matching TRBD1 (5 bases). This chain's CDR3 is CASSDRLHEQYF. The CDR3 nucleotides are TGTGCCAGCAGTGACAGACTCCACGAGCAGTACTTC.